The clone carrying this T cell receptor beta chain was counted once. Without the conserved terminal phenylalanine or tryptophan, this CDR3 likely stems from a read error. The DNA is left out, because the CDR3 cannot be placed on it with certainty; the CDR3 is given as TCRdb lists it. These data belong to a study of T cell changes during pregnancy in multiple sclerosis. TCRdb keeps only in-frame clones here, not all; method: immunoSEQ multiplex PCR. Of around 83,000 clones in the sample, 80% to 95% are singletons; the top ten hold 0.4% to 0.6%. The CDR3 is 11 amino acids in total, end residues counted. Germline assignment: CDR1 SGHNT and CDR2 YENEEA.

This chain connects TRBV11-3 to TRBJ1-2; the DNA was not used to check the table's D call, TRBD1. The receptor was isolated from a female donor with multiple sclerosis, enrolled in a pregnancy study. The input for sequencing was CD4+ T cells from peripheral blood mononuclear cells, taken in the second trimester of pregnancy. The CDR3 loop is CASSSRDTVLL.